Given below is one TCR beta chain in context. Its antigen has not been determined. Nothing much larger sits one base from this clone, and base qualities are not available. TCRbeta CDR3 regions were amplified from genomic DNA by means of the immunoSEQ Assay, a bias-controlled multiplex PCR. In the source study's methods: Nucleated cell counts per sample were estimated from amplification of reference gene primers within the assay. To quantify the absolute abundance of each unique TCRbeta CDR3 rearrangement, sequence reads were collapsed and filtered. For each sample, productive Simpson clonality was calculated as the square root of Simpson's diversity index over productive rearrangements. TCRdb stores this immuneACCESS table with in-frame sequences only. Part of the clones is absent; in the studies checked, under half of the shortfall reflects unresolved V genes, and no reason is known for the rest. V and J calls and clone size are those listed in that table; D and trimming were worked out from the DNA. Present in this sample are more than 300,000 clones, around nine tenths of which were seen just once. About 1.1% of the sample is in the top ten clones.

The data were taken from a study of blood T cell repertoires in COVID-19 (dated by TCRdb to 2018 to 2020). Context from the whole study: Collaborator samples came from the United States, Italy and Spain and covered acute and convalescent phases of COVID-19. The dataset comprised deeply sampled blood TCRbeta repertoires from subjects exposed to, actively infected with, or recovered from COVID-19. The samples were drawn from two sources: the first 160 participants of the ongoing ImmuneRACE study, and 1,000 to 1,500 subjects contributed by 6 global collaborators. The sample metadata nearly always contained a de-identified subject ID, COVID-19 status, age in years and sex. The prospective study material was composed of cDNA or gDNA derived from T cells, B-cell-depleted T cells, or PBMCs. The repertoires were released in a freely available public database intended as a resource for research on the immune response to SARS-CoV-2. Where available, HLA class I and class II types were obtained from metadata supplied by the sample provider rather than from assay-based typing.

From the germline V gene, CDR1 is KGHSH and CDR2 is LQKENI. V lost 5 bases and J lost 4 bases, and the count of bases not matched to a germline gene is 6. The CDR3 goes from the cysteine to the phenylalanine over 14 residues. Just the 42-base CDR3 DNA is kept, in frame starting at base 1. Results the study describes overall, beyond this receptor: Clinical and demographic metadata were provided uncurated, with the amount varying by source and participant.

Enrolling through a virtual design, the prospective study's participants ranged in age from roughly 18 to 89 years and lived across about two dozen United States geographic areas. In the prospective study, participants were assigned to cohorts based on the clinical history participants reported in a screening survey and a study questionnaire. For ImmuneRACE Cohort 3, a participant was defined as recovered based on two consecutive negative NP/OP PCR tests, clearance by a healthcare professional, or resolution of symptoms. In the prospective study, whole blood, serum and a nasopharyngeal or oropharyngeal swab were collected from each participant by mobile phlebotomists. Prospective study participants could optionally give additional blood draws and questionnaires over a roughly 2-month period. Before DNA extraction, prospective study blood samples were shipped either frozen or at room temperature.

The chain joins TRBV18 to TRBJ1-1; TRBD1 fits 8 bases in the junction. The sequenced sample was PBMCs or T cells enriched from blood (not recorded which). The receptor's source is a woman between 18 and 29 years old who had recovered from COVID-19. The sequenced DNA: TGTGCCAGCTCAAAGACAGGGGAAGGCACTGAAGCTTTCTTT. Translated, this gives CASSKTGEGTEAFF.